Shown below are 20 T cell receptor beta chains from a single sample sequenced in a study of OX40 agonist ivuxolimab in advanced cancers. The table came from immunoSEQ multiplex PCR; TCRdb's copy has only in-frame clones and leaves some out. The table lists tens of thousands of clones, more than 80% of them singletons, with approximately 11% in the top ten. The specimen comprised CD4+ or CD8+ T cells sorted from blood, sampled in a trial of the OX40 agonist ivuxolimab. Receptor source: an adult with an advanced solid tumor such as melanoma, head and neck, liver or kidney cancer.

The V gene is TRBV10-3, the J gene TRBJ2-3; D is possibly TRBD1 or TRBD2 (6 bases each). CDR1 and CDR2 (germline): ENHRY, SYGVKD. Trimming removed 4 bases from V and 2 bases from J, with 25 bases in between. The CDR3 totals 19 residues. DNA of the CDR3: TGTGCCATCAGTGTTACTAGCATAGGGGGTTACGCTTACACAGATACGCAGTATTTT. Its protein product is CAISVTSIGGYAYTDTQYF.

This clone was observed a few times. The chain uses TRBV4-1 and TRBJ2-3; no reliable D call. The length of the CDR3 is 14 residues. Germline lookup yields CDR1 MGHRA and CDR2 YSYEKL. Trimming stripped 0 bases from V and 3 bases from J, with 7 bases between. The CDR3: CASSQDPQTDTQYF. CDR3 DNA: TGCGCCAGCAGCCAAGATCCCCAGACAGATACGCAGTATTTT.

The chain carries TRBV9 and TRBJ1-4, with a weak D call TRBD1 (5 bases). The germline V gene encodes CDR1 SGDLS and CDR2 YYNGEE. Trimming shortened V by 5 bases and J by 5 bases, and 10 bases separated the two germline ends. The CDR3 runs to 13 residues. In DNA form, the CDR3 reads TGTGCCAGCAGTGGGGGGAGGAATGAAAAACTGTTTTTT. Residues: CASSGGRNEKLFF. The full variable domain, completed using reference TRBV9 and TRBJ1-4, is DSGVTQTPKHLITATGQRVTLRCSPRSGDLSVYWYQQSLDQGLQFLIQYYNGEERAKGNILERFSAQQFPDLHSELNLSSLELGDSALYFCASSGGRNEKLFFGSGTQLSVL.

This chain joins TRBV6-5 and TRBJ1-1, with 9 bases matching TRBD1. The germline CDR1 and CDR2 sequences are MNHEY and SVGAGI. The CDR3 runs to 14 residues. V gave up 5 bases and J gave up 11 bases; unmatched junction bases: 12. CDR3 amino acids: CASSTRRTGAGAFF. CDR3 nucleotide sequence: TGTGCCAGCAGTACTCGGCGGACAGGGGCAGGGGCTTTCTTT.

V is TRBV27 and J is TRBJ2-7; 8 bases are shared with TRBD1. Germline assignment: CDR1 MNHEY and CDR2 SMNVEV (reference sequence). Trimming removed 0 bases from V and 0 bases from J; junction bases left unmatched: 4. The CDR3 runs to 16 residues. Here the CDR3 reads CASSLSVRGPSYEQYF. CDR3 nucleotides: TGTGCCAGCAGTTTATCGGTCAGGGGGCCCTCCTACGAGCAGTACTTC.

V is TRBV5-4 and J is TRBJ2-7, with 8 bases fitting TRBD2. V was clipped by 1 base and J by 4 bases; unmatched bases: 7. Looked up from germline, CDR1 is SGHNT and CDR2 is YYREEE (reference sequence). The length of the CDR3 is 15 residues. The CDR3 DNA is TGTGCCAGCAGCTTGTTAACGGGGGGGAGGTACGAGCAGTACTTC. Protein: CASSLLTGGRYEQYF.

J is TRBJ1-2 and V is TRBV7-2, with 7 nucleotides matching TRBD1. The V gene's germline CDR1 is SGHTA and CDR2 FQGNSA. The junction had 11 bases not matched to a gene; V was cut back by 1 base and J by 0 bases. The CDR3 totals 18 residues. Written as DNA, the CDR3 is TGTGCCAGCAGCTTAGGGCAGGGACAGACCTTTCCTAACTATGGCTACACCTTC. It is translated as CASSLGQGQTFPNYGYTF.

This sequence joins TRBV5-1 and TRBJ2-2, with D unresolved. The CDR3 extends over 14 amino acids. Germline V CDR1 and CDR2: SGHRS, YFSETQ. V was cut by 2 bases and J by 1 base, with 6 bases left in between. The CDR3 here is CASSFARNTGELFF. CDR3 nucleotide sequence: TGCGCCAGCAGCTTTGCCCGGAACACCGGGGAGCTGTTTTTT.

The rearrangement links TRBV28 to TRBJ2-5; TRBD2 matches at 10 bases. V shed 4 bases and J 5 bases; nucleotides not matched to a gene: 7. The CDR3 spans 15 residues. Germline V CDR1 and CDR2: MDHEN, SYDVKM. CDR3 loop: CASSSPAGGAETQYF. CDR3 nucleotides: TGTGCCAGCAGTTCTCCAGCGGGGGGGGCGGAGACCCAGTACTTC.

This clone was recorded once. This sequence joins TRBV28 and TRBJ1-2, with D possibly TRBD1 on 5 matching bases. The V end lost 5 bases, the J end lost 4 bases, and 8 bases lay between the germline ends. Germline lookup yields CDR1 MDHEN and CDR2 SYDVKM. The CDR3 is made up of 12 amino acids. The CDR3 region has the DNA TGTGCCAGCAGTCGTCAGGGCTATGGCTACACCTTC. Translated: CASSRQGYGYTF.

The chain employs TRBV10-1 and TRBJ1-3; a possible D gene is TRBD1 (5 bases). Germline CDR1 is WNHNN and CDR2 is SYGVQD (reference sequence). Trimming took off 4 bases at V and 3 bases at J, with 13 bases between the two ends. CDR3 length: 15 amino acids. The CDR3 reads CASSASGTSGNTIYF. The CDR3 bases are TGCGCCAGCAGTGCCTCCGGGACCAGTGGAAACACCATATATTTT.

The CDR3 sequence is CASSYFQGSYTF. The DNA of the CDR3 is TGTGCCAGCAGTTACTTCCAGGGTAGCTACACCTTC. The chain joins TRBV6-6 to TRBJ1-2, with a weak D call TRBD1 (5 bases). The CDR3 sequence is 12 residues long. Germline loops: CDR1 MNHNY, CDR2 SVGAGI (reference sequence). V was clipped by 1 base and J by 9 bases, with 9 bases between them.

A few counts support this clone. The chain recombines TRBV4-2 with TRBJ2-3, with TRBD1 as a possible D gene (5 bases). Germline V CDR1 and CDR2: LGHNA, YNFKEQ. The germline V and J ends were trimmed by 0 bases and 2 bases, with 15 bases remaining between them. The CDR3 extends over 17 amino acids. The CDR3 sequence: CASSQESGRANTDTQYF. The CDR3 nucleotides read TGTGCCAGCAGCCAAGAATCGGGCAGGGCGAACACAGATACGCAGTATTTT.

This rearrangement joins TRBV7-9 to TRBJ2-7; D call uncertain. CDR3 length: 12 residues. V was pared by 4 bases and J by 3 bases, with 7 bases between. Per germline, CDR1 SEHNR and CDR2 FQNEAQ (reference sequence). The CDR3 loop reads CASSYLVYEQYF. The CDR3 nucleotides are TGTGCCAGCAGCTATCTAGTCTACGAGCAGTACTTC.

The chain combines TRBV6-5 with TRBJ1-4; 11 bases match TRBD1. Germline V lookup: CDR1 MNHEY, CDR2 SVGAGI. Losses at the gene ends were 6 bases for V and 8 bases for J; bases not matched to a gene: 2. This CDR3 region has 13 residues. The CDR3 nucleotides are TGTGCCAGCAGGGGACAGGGGGACGAAAAACTGTTTTTT. Protein sequence: CASRGQGDEKLFF.

The V gene is TRBV27, the J gene TRBJ2-5; TRBD1 matches at 10 bases. The CDR3 has 17 residues. Looked up from germline, CDR1 is MNHEY and CDR2 is SMNVEV (reference sequence). V lost 8 bases, J lost 6 bases, and 18 bases stayed unmatched. CDR3 sequence: CASRKLGQGIIQKTQYF. CDR3 in DNA: TGTGCCAGCCGGAAACTGGGACAGGGGATTATCCAGAAGACCCAGTACTTC.

The V gene is TRBV11-3, the J gene TRBJ2-1, with D unclear. V dropped 5 bases and J dropped 3 bases, with 8 bases sitting between them. This CDR3 has 13 amino acids. Germline V gene data show CDR1 as SGHNT and CDR2 as YENEEA. CDR3 sequence (DNA): TGTGCCAGCAGCCAGGACCACTACAATGAGCAGTTCTTC. It codes for CASSQDHYNEQFF.

The CDR3 coding sequence is TGTGCCAGCAGCCGCCGTTTTTCGGCCTACAATGAGCAGTTCTTC. Protein sequence: CASSRRFSAYNEQFF. The V call is TRBV11-3, the J call TRBJ2-1; D gene uncertain. The ends were cut back, 5 bases at V and 2 bases at J, with 13 bases in the middle. Germline V lookup: CDR1 SGHNT, CDR2 YENEEA. CDR3 length: 15 residues.

This rearrangement joins TRBV7-2 to TRBJ2-3; D is unresolved. The V gene lost 1 base and the J gene lost 1 base, with 6 bases spanning the gap. The CDR3 is made up of 14 amino acids. CDR1 and CDR2 from the germline V gene are SGHTA and FQGNSA. CDR3 loop: CASSLDPGTDTQYF. Written as DNA, the CDR3 is TGTGCCAGCAGCTTAGATCCAGGCACAGATACGCAGTATTTT.

V is TRBV9 and J is TRBJ2-2, with D possibly TRBD2 on 6 matching bases. The CDR3 has 16 amino acids. Trimming stripped 1 base from V and 4 bases from J, with 14 bases between. The germline CDR1 and CDR2 sequences are SGDLS and YYNGEE. The CDR3, as DNA: TGTGCCAGCAGCGTACTTGGGGTCGGGGGCACCGGGGAGCTGTTTTTT. This translates into CASSVLGVGGTGELFF.